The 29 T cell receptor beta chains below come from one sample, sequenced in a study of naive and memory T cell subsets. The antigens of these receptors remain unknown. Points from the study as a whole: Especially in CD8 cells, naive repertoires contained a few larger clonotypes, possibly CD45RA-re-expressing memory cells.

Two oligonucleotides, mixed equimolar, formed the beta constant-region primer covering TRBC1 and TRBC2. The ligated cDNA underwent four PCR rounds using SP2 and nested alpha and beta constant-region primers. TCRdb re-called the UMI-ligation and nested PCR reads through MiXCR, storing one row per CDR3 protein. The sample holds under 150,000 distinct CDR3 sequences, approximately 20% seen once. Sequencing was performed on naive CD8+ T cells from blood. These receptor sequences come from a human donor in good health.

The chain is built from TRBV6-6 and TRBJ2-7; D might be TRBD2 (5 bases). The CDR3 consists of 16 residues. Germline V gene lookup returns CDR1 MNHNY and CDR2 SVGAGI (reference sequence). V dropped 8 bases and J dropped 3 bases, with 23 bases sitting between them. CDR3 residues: CASPPRTSVSSYEQYF. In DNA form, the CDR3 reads TGTGCCAGCCCGCCGCGAACTAGTGTCTCAAGCTACGAGCAGTACTTC.

Written as DNA, the CDR3 is TGTGCCACCAGCAGAGATCGGGGACAGGGGGCGCGGGAGCAGTTCTTC. This encodes CATSRDRGQGAREQFF. The chain employs TRBV15 and TRBJ2-1; 12 bases line up with TRBD1. Germline-derived CDR1 and CDR2 are LNHNV and YYDKDF (reference sequence). This CDR3 region has 16 residues. The V and J ends lost 0 bases and 10 bases, in that order; junction bases with no gene match: 7.

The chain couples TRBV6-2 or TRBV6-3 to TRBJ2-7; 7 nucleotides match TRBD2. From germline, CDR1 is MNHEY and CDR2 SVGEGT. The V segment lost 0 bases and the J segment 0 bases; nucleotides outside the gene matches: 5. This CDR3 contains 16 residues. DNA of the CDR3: TGTGCCAGCAGTTACTCGGCTAGCGGTCGCTCCTACGAGCAGTACTTC. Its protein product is CASSYSASGRSYEQYF.

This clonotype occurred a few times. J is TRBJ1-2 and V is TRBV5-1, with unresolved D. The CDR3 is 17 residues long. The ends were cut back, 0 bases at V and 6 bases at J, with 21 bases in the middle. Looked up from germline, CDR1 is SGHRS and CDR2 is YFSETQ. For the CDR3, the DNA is TGCGCCAGCAGCTTGGTGGGCCTAACGGCAGGAACGGATGGCTACACCTTC. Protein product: CASSLVGLTAGTDGYTF.

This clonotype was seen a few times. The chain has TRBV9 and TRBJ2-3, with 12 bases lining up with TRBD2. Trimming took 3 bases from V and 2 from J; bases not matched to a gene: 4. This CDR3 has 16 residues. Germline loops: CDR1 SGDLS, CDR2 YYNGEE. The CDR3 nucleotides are TGTGCCAGCAGCGCTGGGACTAGCGGGTTCACAGATACGCAGTATTTT. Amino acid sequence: CASSAGTSGFTDTQYF.

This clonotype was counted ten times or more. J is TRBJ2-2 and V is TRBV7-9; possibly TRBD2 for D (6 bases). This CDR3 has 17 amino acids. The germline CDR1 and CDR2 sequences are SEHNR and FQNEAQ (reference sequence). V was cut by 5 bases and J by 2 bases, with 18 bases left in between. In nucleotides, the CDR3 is TGTGCCAGCAGCCGTTCCCTAGCGTCCCCCAACACCGGGGAGCTGTTTTTT. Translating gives CASSRSLASPNTGELFF.

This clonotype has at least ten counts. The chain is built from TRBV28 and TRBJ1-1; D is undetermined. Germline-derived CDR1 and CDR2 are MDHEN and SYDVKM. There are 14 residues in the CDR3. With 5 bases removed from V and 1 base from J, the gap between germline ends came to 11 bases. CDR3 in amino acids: CASSLDPRNTEAFF. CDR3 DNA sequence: TGTGCCAGCAGTCTCGACCCAAGGAACACTGAAGCTTTCTTT.

The DNA for the CDR3 is TGTGCCAGCAGTTACTCATCTCAGGGGGCAGGTGGCTACACCTTC. Translated: CASSYSSQGAGGYTF. The rearrangement joins TRBV6-6 to TRBJ1-2, with TRBD1 matching over 8 bases. V lost 0 bases to trimming and J lost 7 bases; unmatched junction nucleotides: 7. Germline loops: CDR1 MNHNY, CDR2 SVGAGI (reference sequence). The CDR3 covers 15 residues.

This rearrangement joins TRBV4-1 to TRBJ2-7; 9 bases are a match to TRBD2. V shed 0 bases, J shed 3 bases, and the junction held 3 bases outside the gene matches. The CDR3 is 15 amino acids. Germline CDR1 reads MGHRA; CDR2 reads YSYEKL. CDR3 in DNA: TGCGCCAGCAGCCAAGAGGCTAGCGGGAACTACGAGCAGTACTTC. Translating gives CASSQEASGNYEQYF.

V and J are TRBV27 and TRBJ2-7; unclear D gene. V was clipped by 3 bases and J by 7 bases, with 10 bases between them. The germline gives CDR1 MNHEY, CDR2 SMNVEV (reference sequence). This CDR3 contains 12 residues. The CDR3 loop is CASSFVGREQYF. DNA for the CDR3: TGTGCCAGCAGTTTTGTGGGTCGGGAGCAGTACTTC.

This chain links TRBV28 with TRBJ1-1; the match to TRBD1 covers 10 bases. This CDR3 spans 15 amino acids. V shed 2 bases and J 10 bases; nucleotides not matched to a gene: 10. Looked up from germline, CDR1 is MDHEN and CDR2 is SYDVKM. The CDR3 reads CASSLDRGPVGRAFF. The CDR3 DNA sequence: TGTGCCAGCAGTTTAGACAGGGGGCCGGTGGGGAGAGCTTTCTTT.

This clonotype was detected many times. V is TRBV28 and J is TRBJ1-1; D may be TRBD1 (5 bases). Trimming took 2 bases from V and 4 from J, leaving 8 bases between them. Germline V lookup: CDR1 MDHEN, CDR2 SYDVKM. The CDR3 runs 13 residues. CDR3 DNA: TGTGCCAGCAGTTTACCCGGGGGCACTGAAGCTTTCTTT. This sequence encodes CASSLPGGTEAFF.

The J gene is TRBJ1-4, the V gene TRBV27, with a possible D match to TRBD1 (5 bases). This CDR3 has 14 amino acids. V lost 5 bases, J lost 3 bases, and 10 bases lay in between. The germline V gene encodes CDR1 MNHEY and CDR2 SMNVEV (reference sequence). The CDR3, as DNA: TGTGCCAGCAGTCTGCAGGGATCTAATGAAAAACTGTTTTTT. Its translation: CASSLQGSNEKLFF.

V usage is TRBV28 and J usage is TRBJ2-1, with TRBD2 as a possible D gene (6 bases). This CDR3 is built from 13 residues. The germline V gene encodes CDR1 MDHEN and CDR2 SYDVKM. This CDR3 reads CASGTQIYNEQFF. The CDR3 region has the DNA TGTGCTAGCGGCACGCAGATTTACAATGAGCAGTTCTTC. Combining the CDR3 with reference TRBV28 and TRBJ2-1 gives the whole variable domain DVKVTQSSRYLVKRTGEKVFLECVQDMDHENMFWYRQDPGLGLRLIYFSYDVKMKEKGDIPEGYSVSREKKERFSLILESASTNQTSMYLCASGTQIYNEQFFGPGTRLTVL.

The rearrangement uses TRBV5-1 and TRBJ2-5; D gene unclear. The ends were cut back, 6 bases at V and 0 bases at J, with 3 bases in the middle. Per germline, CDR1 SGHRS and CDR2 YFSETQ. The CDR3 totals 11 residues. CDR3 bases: TGCGCCAGCAATGACCAAGAGACCCAGTACTTC. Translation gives CASNDQETQYF. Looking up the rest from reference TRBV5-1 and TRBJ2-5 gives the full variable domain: KAGVTQTPRYLIKTRGQQVTLSCSPISGHRSVSWYQQTPGQGLQFLFEYFSETQRNKGNFPGRFSGRQFSNSRSEMNVSTLELGDSALYLCASNDQETQYFGPGTRLLVL.

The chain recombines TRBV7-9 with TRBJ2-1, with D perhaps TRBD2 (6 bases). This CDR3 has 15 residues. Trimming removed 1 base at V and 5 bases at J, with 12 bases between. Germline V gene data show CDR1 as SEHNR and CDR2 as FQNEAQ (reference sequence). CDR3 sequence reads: CASSLDPSENNEQFF. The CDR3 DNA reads TGTGCCAGCAGCTTAGACCCTAGCGAGAACAATGAGCAGTTCTTC.

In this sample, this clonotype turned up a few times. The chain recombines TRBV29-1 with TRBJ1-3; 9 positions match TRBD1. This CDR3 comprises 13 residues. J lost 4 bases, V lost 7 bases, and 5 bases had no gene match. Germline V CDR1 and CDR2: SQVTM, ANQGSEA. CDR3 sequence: CSGLTGGGNTIYF. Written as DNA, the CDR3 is TGCAGCGGACTGACAGGGGGAGGAAACACCATATATTTT.

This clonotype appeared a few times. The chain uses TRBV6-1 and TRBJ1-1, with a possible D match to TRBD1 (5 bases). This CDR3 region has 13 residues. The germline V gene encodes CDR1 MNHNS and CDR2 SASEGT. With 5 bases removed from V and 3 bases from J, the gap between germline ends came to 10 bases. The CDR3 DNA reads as TGTGCCAGCAGTCACGACAGATACACTGAAGCTTTCTTT. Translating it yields CASSHDRYTEAFF.

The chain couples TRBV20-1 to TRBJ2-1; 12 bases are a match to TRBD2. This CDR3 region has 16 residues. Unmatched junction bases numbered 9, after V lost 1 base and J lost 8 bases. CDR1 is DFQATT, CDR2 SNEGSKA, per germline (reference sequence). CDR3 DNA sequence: TGCAGTGCTAGAGGGTGGCTAGCGGGAGGGCTAGATGAGCAGTTCTTC. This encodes CSARGWLAGGLDEQFF.

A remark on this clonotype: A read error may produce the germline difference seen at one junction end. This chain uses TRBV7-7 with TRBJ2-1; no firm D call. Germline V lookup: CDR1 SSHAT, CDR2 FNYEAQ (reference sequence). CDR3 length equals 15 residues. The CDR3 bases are TGTGCTAGCAGCCGGTCTCTGAGCTCCTACAATGAGCAGTTCTTC. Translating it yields CASSRSLSSYNEQFF.

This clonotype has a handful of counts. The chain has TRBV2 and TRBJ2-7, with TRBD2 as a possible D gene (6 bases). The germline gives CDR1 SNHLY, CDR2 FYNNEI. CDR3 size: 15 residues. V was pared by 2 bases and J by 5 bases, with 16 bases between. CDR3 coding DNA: TGTGCCAGCAGTGAACTCTGGCGGGAAGTCGACGAGCAGTACTTC. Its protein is CASSELWREVDEQYF. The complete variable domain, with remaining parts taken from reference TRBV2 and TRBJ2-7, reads EPEVTQTPSHQVTQMGQEVILRCVPISNHLYFYWYRQILGQKVEFLVSFYNNEISEKSEIFDDQFSVERPDGSNFTLKIRSTKLEDSAMYFCASSELWREVDEQYFGPGTRLTVT.

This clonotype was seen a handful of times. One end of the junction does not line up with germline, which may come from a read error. CDR3 DNA sequence: TGTGCCAGCAGGTTAGGATTAGGGAAGTCGGCCACTGAAGCTTTCTTT. The encoded protein is CASRLGLGKSATEAFF. This chain joins TRBV7-9 and TRBJ1-1; D uncertain. Germline CDR1 is SEHNR and CDR2 is FQNEAQ (reference sequence). The CDR3 spans 16 residues. Filled out from reference TRBV7-9 and TRBJ1-1, the complete variable domain reads DTGVSQNPRHKITKRGQNVTFRCDPISEHNRLYWYRQTLGQGPEFLTYFQNEAQLEKSRLLSDRFSAERPKGSFSTLEIQRTEQGDSAMYLCASRLGLGKSATEAFFGQGTRLTVV.

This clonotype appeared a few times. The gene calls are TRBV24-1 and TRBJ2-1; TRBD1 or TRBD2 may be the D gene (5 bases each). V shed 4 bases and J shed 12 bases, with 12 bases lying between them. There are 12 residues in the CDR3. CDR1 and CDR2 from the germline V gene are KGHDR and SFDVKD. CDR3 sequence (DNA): TGTGCCACCAGTGAGGGACCAAGCGGGCAGTTCTTC. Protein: CATSEGPSGQFF.

The CDR3 region is CASSLGHSNTGELFF. Written as DNA, the CDR3 is TGTGCCAGCAGCTTGGGACATTCGAACACCGGGGAGCTGTTTTTT. The chain uses TRBV11-3 and TRBJ2-2, with TRBD1 as a possible D gene (6 bases). Trimming removed 3 bases at V and 0 bases at J, with 8 bases between. This CDR3 spans 15 amino acids. Germline values: CDR1 SGHNT, CDR2 YENEEA.

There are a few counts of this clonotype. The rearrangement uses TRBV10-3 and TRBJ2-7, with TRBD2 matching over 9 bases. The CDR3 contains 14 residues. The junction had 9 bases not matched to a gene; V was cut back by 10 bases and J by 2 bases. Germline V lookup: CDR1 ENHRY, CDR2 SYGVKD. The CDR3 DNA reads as TGTGCCAGCGGGGGGGGGAACTTTGCCTACGAGCAGTACTTC. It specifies CASGGGNFAYEQYF.

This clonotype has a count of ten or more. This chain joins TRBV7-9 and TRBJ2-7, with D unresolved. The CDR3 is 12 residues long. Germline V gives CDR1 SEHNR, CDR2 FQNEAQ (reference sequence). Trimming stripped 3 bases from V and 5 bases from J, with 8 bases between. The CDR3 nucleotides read TGTGCCAGCAGCTTCGTGCGGCACGAGCAGTACTTC. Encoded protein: CASSFVRHEQYF.

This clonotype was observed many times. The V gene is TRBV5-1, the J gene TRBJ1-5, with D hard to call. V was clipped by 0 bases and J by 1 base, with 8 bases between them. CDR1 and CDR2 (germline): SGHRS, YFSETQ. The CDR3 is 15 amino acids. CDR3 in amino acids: CASSLVGLSNQPQHF. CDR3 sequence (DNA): TGCGCCAGCAGCTTGGTGGGGTTAAGCAATCAGCCCCAGCATTTT.

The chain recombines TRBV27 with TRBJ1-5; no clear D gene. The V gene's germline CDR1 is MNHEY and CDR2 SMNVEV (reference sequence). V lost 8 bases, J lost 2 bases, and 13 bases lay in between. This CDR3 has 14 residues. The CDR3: CASAPVGGNQPQHF. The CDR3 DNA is TGTGCCAGCGCGCCGGTTGGAGGCAATCAGCCCCAGCATTTT.

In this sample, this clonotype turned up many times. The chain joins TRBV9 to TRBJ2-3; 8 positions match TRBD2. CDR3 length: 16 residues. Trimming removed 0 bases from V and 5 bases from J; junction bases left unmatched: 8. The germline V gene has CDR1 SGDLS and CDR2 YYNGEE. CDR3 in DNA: TGTGCCAGCAGCGTAGAGCGGGGACTAGGTATAGATACGCAGTATTTT. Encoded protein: CASSVERGLGIDTQYF.